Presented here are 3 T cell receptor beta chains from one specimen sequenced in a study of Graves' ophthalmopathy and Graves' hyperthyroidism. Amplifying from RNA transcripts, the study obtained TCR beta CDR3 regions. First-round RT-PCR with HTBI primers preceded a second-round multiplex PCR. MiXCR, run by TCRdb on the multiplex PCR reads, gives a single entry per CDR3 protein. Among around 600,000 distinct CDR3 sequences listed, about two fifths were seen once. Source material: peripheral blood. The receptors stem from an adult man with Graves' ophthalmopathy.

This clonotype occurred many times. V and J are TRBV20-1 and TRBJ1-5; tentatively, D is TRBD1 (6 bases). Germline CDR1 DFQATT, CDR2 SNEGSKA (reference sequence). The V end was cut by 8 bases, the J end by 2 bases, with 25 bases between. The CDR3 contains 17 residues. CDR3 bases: TGCAGTACACCCGGGACACCAGAAGGTTTGGGCAATCAGCCCCAGCATTTT. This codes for CSTPGTPEGLGNQPQHF.

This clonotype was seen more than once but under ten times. CDR3 DNA sequence: TGTGCCAGCAGCCCTACAGGGGCAACTGGAAACACCATATATTTT. It is translated as CASSPTGATGNTIYF. V usage is TRBV7-2 and J usage is TRBJ1-3; 7 bases map to TRBD1. CDR3 length: 15 residues. V was clipped by 5 bases and J by 2 bases; unmatched bases: 6. Per germline, CDR1 SGHTA and CDR2 FQGNSA.

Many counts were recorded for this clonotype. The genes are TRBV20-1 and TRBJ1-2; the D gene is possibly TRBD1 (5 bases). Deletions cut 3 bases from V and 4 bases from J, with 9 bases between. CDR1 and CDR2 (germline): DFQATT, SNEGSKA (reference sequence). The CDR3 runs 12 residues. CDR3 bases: TGCAGTGCTAGTCGGGACTTCTATGGCTACACCTTC. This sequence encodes CSASRDFYGYTF.